This T cell receptor (beta chain) was identified during a study of blood T cell repertoires in COVID-19. Study overall: Samples came from the United States, Italy and Spain, spanning acute and convalescent COVID-19. In each case, the material was cDNA or gDNA derived from T cells, B-cell-depleted T cells, or PBMCs.

The V and J ends lost 6 bases and 10 bases, in that order; junction bases with no gene match: 5. Looked up from germline, CDR1 is MNHEY and CDR2 is SVGAGI. This CDR3 region has 13 residues. The table came from immunoSEQ multiplex PCR; TCRdb's copy has only in-frame clones and leaves some out. Of 120,000 to 150,000 clones listed, roughly 88% are singletons. This clone was recorded a few times. This TCR came from an older woman with acute or convalescent COVID-19. The chain is built from TRBV6-5 and TRBJ2-1; 11 bases match TRBD2. Input material: peripheral blood. The CDR3 nucleotides are TGTGCCAGCAGGACTAGCGGGGTGGGAGAGCAGTTCTTC. It encodes CASRTSGVGEQFF.